The 26 T cell receptor beta chains below come from one sample, sequenced in a study of T cells after yellow fever vaccination. Each CDR3 protein is one row after TCRdb ran MiXCR on the 5' RACE reads. The sample contains some 350,000 distinct CDR3 sequences, roughly 4% of which appear only once. Material: PBMCs, obtained 5 days after the yellow fever booster vaccination. These receptors were obtained from a man younger than 35 who received the YFV17D yellow fever vaccine.

The chain uses TRBV12-3 or TRBV12-4 and TRBJ2-2, with D possibly being TRBD2 (5 bases). CDR3 length: 17 residues. The V end was cut by 7 bases, the J end by 4 bases, with 22 bases between. As DNA, the CDR3 is TGTGCCAGCAAAAATCGGCTGGGCGGGTTGAGCACCGGGGAGCTGTTTTTT. Translated, it gives CASKNRLGGLSTGELFF.

Ten or more counts support this clonotype. The chain has TRBV20-1 and TRBJ2-3; a weak D match, TRBD2 (6 bases). CDR3 length equals 17 residues. The V and J ends lost 4 bases and 1 base respectively, with 21 bases between them. The germline CDR1 and CDR2 sequences are DFQATT and SNEGSKA (reference sequence). This chain's CDR3 is CSAKPRGGTSGTDTQYF. The CDR3 region has the DNA TGCAGTGCTAAGCCCCGTGGGGGGACGTCTGGCACAGATACGCAGTATTTT.

This clonotype was counted many times. The chain couples TRBV7-2 to TRBJ1-1; D remains ambiguous. Germline lookup yields CDR1 SGHTA and CDR2 FQGNSA. Trimming took off 4 bases at V and 6 bases at J, with 15 bases between the two ends. The CDR3 has 14 amino acids. The CDR3: CASSSVIISAEAFF. The CDR3 nucleotides are TGTGCCAGCAGCTCGGTGATTATAAGCGCTGAAGCTTTCTTT.

The chain recombines TRBV29-1 with TRBJ2-7, with TRBD1 identical over 11 bases. V lost 4 bases and J lost 6; bases outside the gene matches: 5. There are 13 residues in the CDR3. In germline, CDR1 is SQVTM, CDR2 ANQGSEA. The CDR3 is CSVVGTGGSEQYF. CDR3 bases: TGCAGCGTTGTAGGGACAGGGGGAAGCGAGCAGTACTTC.

This chain joins TRBV9 and TRBJ2-3, with 10 bases identical to TRBD2. The length of the CDR3 is 18 residues. Germline values: CDR1 SGDLS, CDR2 YYNGEE. J gave up 2 bases and V 1 base, and 10 bases lay outside the gene matches. The CDR3 reads CASSVYPTSGFATDTQYF. CDR3 nucleotide sequence: TGTGCCAGCAGCGTATATCCGACTAGCGGGTTCGCCACAGATACGCAGTATTTT.

This chain joins TRBV28 and TRBJ2-3, with D unclear. Germline loops: CDR1 MDHEN, CDR2 SYDVKM. Trimming took 6 bases from V and 4 from J, leaving 14 bases between them. CDR3 size: 14 residues. The CDR3 loop reads CASSRVISADTQYF. The CDR3 region has the DNA TGTGCCAGCAGCCGTGTAATTTCGGCAGATACGCAGTATTTT. Filled out from reference TRBV28 and TRBJ2-3, the complete variable domain reads DVKVTQSSRYLVKRTGEKVFLECVQDMDHENMFWYRQDPGLGLRLIYFSYDVKMKEKGDIPEGYSVSREKKERFSLILESASTNQTSMYLCASSRVISADTQYFGPGTRLTVL.

The chain is built from TRBV19 and TRBJ2-3, with a possible D match to TRBD1 (6 bases). Germline V gene lookup returns CDR1 LNHDA and CDR2 SQIVND (reference sequence). The CDR3 totals 14 residues. Trimming stripped 6 bases from V and 2 bases from J, with 12 bases between. The CDR3 reads CASSPGVFTDTQYF. In DNA form, the CDR3 reads TGTGCCAGTAGCCCAGGGGTTTTCACAGATACGCAGTATTTT.

This chain uses TRBV5-1 with TRBJ1-1, with 10 bases that match TRBD1. The V and J ends lost 4 bases and 3 bases, in that order; junction bases with no gene match: 6. The CDR3 is made up of 15 amino acids. Germline CDR1 reads SGHRS; CDR2 reads YFSETQ. The CDR3 loop reads CASSGGQGVDTEAFF. Written as DNA, the CDR3 is TGCGCCAGCAGCGGCGGACAGGGGGTCGACACTGAAGCTTTCTTT.

A few counts support this clonotype. The chain has TRBV20-1 and TRBJ1-2; D remains unclear. Per germline, CDR1 DFQATT and CDR2 SNEGSKA (reference sequence). The CDR3 spans 18 residues. The V and J ends lost 5 bases and 1 base respectively, with 26 bases between them. The CDR3 sequence is CSAYYPILWQTNNYGYTF. DNA of the CDR3: TGCAGTGCTTATTACCCGATTCTGTGGCAGACGAATAACTATGGCTACACCTTC.

Only a few counts were recorded for this clonotype. The chain joins TRBV9 to TRBJ1-2, with TRBD1 matching 7 bases. CDR1 and CDR2 from the germline V gene are SGDLS and YYNGEE. The CDR3 consists of 16 residues. The ends lost 0 bases at V and 10 bases at J; junction bases unmatched: 15. The CDR3 DNA reads TGTGCCAGCAGCGTAGCTGATGTGAAGGGGGCCTACGACTACACCTTC. Protein product: CASSVADVKGAYDYTF.

This clonotype appeared a few times. This chain connects TRBV4-1 to TRBJ2-5; 8 nucleotides align to TRBD1. The CDR3 length is 15 residues. The junction had 9 bases not matched to a gene; V was cut back by 5 bases and J by 4 bases. In germline, CDR1 is MGHRA, CDR2 YSYEKL. The CDR3 region has the DNA TGCGCCAGCAGCACAACAGGGGGAGGCGGAGAGACCCAGTACTTC. This sequence encodes CASSTTGGGGETQYF.

This clonotype was detected a few times. V is TRBV7-9 and J is TRBJ2-7; TRBD1 aligns across 7 bases. The CDR3 is made up of 15 amino acids. Trimming at V came to 5 bases and at J to 2 bases, leaving 9 bases not matched to a gene. The V gene's germline CDR1 is SEHNR and CDR2 FQNEAQ (reference sequence). The CDR3 DNA follows: TGTGCCAGCAGCCCCATTGAGGGACAGACCTACGAGCAGTACTTC. It specifies CASSPIEGQTYEQYF.

This clonotype was seen only a few times. This sequence joins TRBV3-1 and TRBJ2-1; D call uncertain. The CDR3 is 12 amino acids. Germline lookup yields CDR1 LGHDT and CDR2 YNNKEL (reference sequence). With 0 bases removed from V and 10 bases from J, the gap between germline ends came to 7 bases. Here the CDR3 reads CASSQDRAEQFF. CDR3 nucleotides: TGTGCCAGCAGCCAAGATAGGGCGGAGCAGTTCTTC.

The chain uses TRBV6-2 or TRBV6-3 and TRBJ2-7; 8 positions match TRBD1. Germline CDR1 and CDR2: MNHEY and SVGEGT. Germline trimming cut 6 bases from V and 4 bases from J; bases unmatched to any gene: 5. The CDR3 length is 13 residues. CDR3 in DNA: TGTGCCAGCAGCACCTGGGACAGGTACGAGCAGTACGTC. It translates to CASSTWDRYEQYV.

Only a few counts were recorded for this clonotype. For the CDR3, the DNA is TGTGCCAGCAGCCCGGCCGTGTCCAGAATGCGGGCTTTCTTT. This translates into CASSPAVSRMRAFF. This chain connects TRBV13 to TRBJ1-1; no reliable D call. Deletions cut 5 bases from V and 11 bases from J, with 21 bases between. The CDR3 covers 14 residues. Germline values: CDR1 PRHDT, CDR2 FYEKMQ (reference sequence). The complete variable domain, with remaining parts taken from reference TRBV13 and TRBJ1-1, reads AAGVIQSPRHLIKEKRETATLKCYPIPRHDTVYWYQQGPGQDPQFLISFYEKMQSDKGSIPDRFSAQQFSDYHSELNMSSLELGDSALYFCASSPAVSRMRAFFGQGTRLTVV.

The CDR3 sequence is CASSSGTHYEQYF. The DNA for the CDR3 is TGTGCCAGCAGTTCCGGGACCCACTACGAGCAGTACTTC. V and J are TRBV12-3 or TRBV12-4 and TRBJ2-7, with D perhaps being TRBD1 or TRBD2 (5 bases each). The CDR3 is made up of 13 amino acids. V was cut by 4 bases and J by 3 bases, with 10 bases left in between.

The sample holds a few counts of this clonotype. This sequence joins TRBV24-1 and TRBJ2-3, with TRBD1 matching 7 bases. J gave up 2 bases and V 4 bases, and 8 bases lay outside the gene matches. Germline values: CDR1 KGHDR, CDR2 SFDVKD. The CDR3 has 16 amino acids. In nucleotides, the CDR3 is TGTGCCACCAGTGAATCAGGGACAGCCGACACAGATACGCAGTATTTT. Amino acid sequence: CATSESGTADTDTQYF.

Here the CDR3 reads CASRDPGATDTQYF. In DNA, the CDR3 is TGTGCCAGCAGAGACCCAGGGGCCACAGATACGCAGTATTTT. The rearrangement links TRBV6-5 to TRBJ2-3, with D possibly TRBD1 on 6 matching bases. Per germline, CDR1 MNHEY and CDR2 SVGAGI. Trimming took 6 bases from V and 2 from J, leaving 12 bases between them. The length of the CDR3 is 14 residues.

At least ten counts were recorded for this clonotype. J is TRBJ2-7 and V is TRBV20-1; 14 bases fit TRBD2. Germline V CDR1 and CDR2: DFQATT, SNEGSKA (reference sequence). J was trimmed by 1 base and V by 0 bases; bases with no gene match: 11. The CDR3 is 19 residues long. CDR3 coding DNA: TGCAGTGCTAGAGACCGGACTAGCGGGGGGTCTCTCCGGTCCTACGAGCAGTACTTC. This translates into CSARDRTSGGSLRSYEQYF.

This sequence joins TRBV5-1 and TRBJ2-7; D uncertain. The CDR3 covers 14 residues. The germline V gene encodes CDR1 SGHRS and CDR2 YFSETQ. V was cut by 2 bases and J by 3 bases, with 12 bases left in between. The chain's CDR3 is CASSFPGQDYEQYF. CDR3 DNA: TGCGCCAGCAGCTTTCCTGGCCAGGACTACGAGCAGTACTTC. Using reference TRBV5-1 and TRBJ2-7 for the parts outside the CDR3, the full variable domain is KAGVTQTPRYLIKTRGQQVTLSCSPISGHRSVSWYQQTPGQGLQFLFEYFSETQRNKGNFPGRFSGRQFSNSRSEMNVSTLELGDSALYLCASSFPGQDYEQYFGPGTRLTVT.

The table lists this clonotype with a few counts. Here the CDR3 reads CATTEGGDRGTHPEQFF. Written as DNA, the CDR3 is TGTGCCACCACCGAAGGAGGCGACAGGGGGACCCATCCTGAGCAGTTCTTC. This rearrangement joins TRBV24-1 to TRBJ2-1; 9 bases match TRBD1. CDR3 length equals 17 residues. The V gene end was trimmed by 8 bases and the J gene end by 9 bases; junction bases not matched to a gene: 19. Germline assignment: CDR1 KGHDR and CDR2 SFDVKD.

This clonotype has at least ten counts. The J gene is TRBJ1-2, the V gene TRBV25-1; D gene uncertain. Germline-derived CDR1 and CDR2 are MGHDK and SYGVNS. V was shortened by 6 bases and J by 2 bases, with 10 bases between the two germline ends. The length of the CDR3 is 13 residues. CDR3 coding DNA: TGTGCCAGCAGGTCGGGTTCCAACTATGGCTACACCTTC. Translation gives CASRSGSNYGYTF.

In this sample, this clonotype turned up a few times. The gene calls are TRBV12-3 or TRBV12-4 and TRBJ1-3; possibly TRBD1 for D (5 bases). The CDR3 is 14 amino acids. The V and J ends lost 2 bases and 8 bases respectively, with 13 bases between them. The CDR3 spells CASSLNMGVYTIYF. The CDR3 coding sequence is TGTGCCAGCAGTTTAAACATGGGGGTGTACACCATATATTTT.

This clonotype was seen a few times. The V gene is TRBV7-9, the J gene TRBJ1-4; D gene uncertain. The CDR3 contains 15 residues. V dropped 5 bases and J dropped 7 bases, with 17 bases sitting between them. Germline values: CDR1 SEHNR, CDR2 FQNEAQ (reference sequence). CDR3 amino acids: CASSRRETKSEKLFF. DNA for the CDR3: TGTGCCAGCAGCCGCAGAGAAACAAAGTCTGAAAAACTGTTTTTT.

This clonotype was observed a few times. The chain carries TRBV30 and TRBJ2-1; 7 nucleotides line up with TRBD1. Germline V CDR1 and CDR2: GTSNPN, SVGIG (reference sequence). The CDR3 is 14 residues long. J lost 7 bases, V lost 4 bases, and 10 bases had no gene match. CDR3 bases: TGTGCCTGGACTCGAAAGGGGGCACGGAATGAGCAGTTCTTC. Residues: CAWTRKGARNEQFF.

The V gene is TRBV18, the J gene TRBJ2-3; D possibly corresponds to TRBD1 (5 bases). The last part of the DNA fits TRBJ1-5 better; the J call may be wrong. This CDR3 spans 16 amino acids. Germline assignment: CDR1 KGHSH and CDR2 LQKENI. The CDR3 bases are TGTGCCAGCTCAGCGACTAGCGGGGCTAGCACAGATACGCAGCATTTT. It is translated as CASSATSGASTDTQHF.